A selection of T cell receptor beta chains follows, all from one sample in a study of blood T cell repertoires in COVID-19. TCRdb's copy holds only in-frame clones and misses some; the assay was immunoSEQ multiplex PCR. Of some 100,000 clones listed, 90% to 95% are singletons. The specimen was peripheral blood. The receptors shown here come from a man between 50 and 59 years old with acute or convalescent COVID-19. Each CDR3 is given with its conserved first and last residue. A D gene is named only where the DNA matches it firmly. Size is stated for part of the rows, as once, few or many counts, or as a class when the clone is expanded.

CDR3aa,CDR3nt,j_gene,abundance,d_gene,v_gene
CASRDRLNQPQHF,TGTGCCAGTAGAGACAGGTTGAATCAGCCCCAGCATTTT,TRBJ1-5,NA,NA,TRBV19
CATQPAGPSNQPQHF,TGTGCCACCCAGCCTGCGGGACCTTCCAATCAGCCCCAGCATTTT,TRBJ1-5,once,NA,TRBV7-8
CASSPQDRLDYGYTF,TGTGCCAGCAGCCCCCAGGACAGGTTAGACTATGGCTACACCTTC,TRBJ1-2,NA,TRBD1,TRBV14
CASSREWAGGYTGELFF,TGCGCCAGCAGCCGGGAATGGGCAGGGGGCTACACCGGGGAGCTGTTTTTT,TRBJ2-2,NA,TRBD1,TRBV4-1
CASRASGNTEAFF,TGTGCCAGCAGAGCCTCGGGGAACACTGAAGCTTTCTTT,TRBJ1-1,NA,NA,TRBV6-5
CASTPKEVGTGGFWGQPQHF,TGTGCCAGCACCCCTAAGGAAGTTGGGACAGGGGGTTTTTGGGGTCAGCCCCAGCATTTT,TRBJ1-5,NA,TRBD1,TRBV2
CASSLRGAGGLTVDTQYF,TGTGCCAGCAGCCTTAGGGGAGCGGGGGGCCTAACGGTAGATACGCAGTATTTT,TRBJ2-3,NA,TRBD2,TRBV4-2
CAAGDRGNTEAFF,TGCGCCGCTGGGGACAGGGGGAACACTGAAGCTTTCTTT,TRBJ1-1,NA,TRBD1,TRBV10-2
CASSDGRGLMNTEAFF,TGCGCCAGCAGTGATGGCAGGGGGTTAATGAACACTGAAGCTTTCTTT,TRBJ1-1,NA,TRBD1,TRBV5-1
CASSPYEQGSTEAFF,TGTGCCAGCAGCCCTTACGAACAGGGGAGCACTGAAGCTTTCTTT,TRBJ1-1,NA,TRBD1,TRBV5-4
CASSLGGGYNEQFF,TGCGCCAGCAGCTTAGGGGGGGGGTACAATGAGCAGTTCTTC,TRBJ2-1,NA,NA,TRBV4-1
CASSEGGQGIYEQYF,TGTGCCAGCAGTGAAGGAGGACAGGGAATCTACGAGCAGTACTTC,TRBJ2-7,NA,TRBD1,TRBV6-1
CASSLRRGDNQPQHF,TGTGCCAGCAGCTTGCGCAGGGGTGATAATCAGCCCCAGCATTTT,TRBJ1-5,NA,NA,TRBV5-5
CASSRTRGVKETQYF,TGTGCCAGTAGTAGAACGCGGGGGGTTAAGGAGACCCAGTACTTC,TRBJ2-5,NA,TRBD2,TRBV19
CASRPPQGEKLFF,TGTGCCAGTCGCCCCCCACAGGGGGAAAAACTGTTTTTT,TRBJ1-4,NA,TRBD1,TRBV19
CASSLERLNSPLHF,TGCGCCAGCAGCTTGGAGAGACTTAATTCACCCCTCCACTTT,TRBJ1-6,NA,NA,TRBV5-1
CASSRAIRDGSSYEQYF,TGCGCCAGCAGCCGAGCAATAAGGGACGGGAGCTCCTACGAGCAGTACTTC,TRBJ2-7,once,NA,TRBV5-1
CASSLTGGIRQPQHF,TGTGCCAGCAGCTTAACAGGGGGTATTAGGCAGCCCCAGCATTTT,TRBJ1-5,NA,TRBD1,TRBV7-2
CASSVGLPTDTQYF,TGTGCCAGCAGCGTGGGACTTCCCACAGATACGCAGTATTTT,TRBJ2-3,NA,NA,TRBV7-2
CATSREGQGRNYGYTF,TGTGCCACCAGCAGGGAAGGACAGGGCCGTAACTATGGCTACACCTTC,TRBJ1-2,NA,TRBD1,TRBV15
CASSNPGTRGTQPQHF,TGTGCCAGCAGCAATCCCGGGACAAGGGGTACTCAGCCCCAGCATTTT,TRBJ1-5,NA,NA,TRBV21-1
CASSYGTVNPRAFF,TGTGCCAGCAGTTACGGGACAGTAAACCCACGAGCTTTCTTT,TRBJ1-1,NA,TRBD1,TRBV6-5
CASSQARSGVLGSNEQFF,TGTGCCAGCAGCCAAGCCCGATCGGGGGTACTAGGGAGCAATGAGCAGTTCTTC,TRBJ2-1,NA,NA,TRBV14
CASSLGAGRTDTQYF,TGTGCCAGCAGCTTAGGGGCGGGGCGCACAGATACGCAGTATTTT,TRBJ2-3,NA,NA,TRBV7-2
CASSWESRNTEAFF,TGTGCCAGCAGCTGGGAGTCGAGAAACACTGAAGCTTTCTTT,TRBJ1-1,NA,NA,TRBV13
CASSPLDPLGHRGHIGELFF,TGTGCCAGCTCACCACTTGATCCTCTTGGCCACAGGGGGCATATCGGGGAGCTGTTTTTT,TRBJ2-2,NA,TRBD1,TRBV18
CASSQEFRNTGELFF,TGCGCCAGCAGCCAAGAGTTCCGGAACACCGGGGAGCTGTTTTTT,TRBJ2-2,NA,NA,TRBV4-1
CASRGGVVNTIYF,TGTGCCAGCAGGGGCGGGGTGGTAAACACCATATATTTT,TRBJ1-3,NA,NA,TRBV2
CASSYTSGENIQYF,TGTGCCAGCAGTTATACGAGCGGGGAAAACATTCAGTACTTC,TRBJ2-4,NA,TRBD2,TRBV6-5
CASSVTVEETQYF,TGTGCCAGCAGTGTGACAGTCGAAGAGACCCAGTACTTC,TRBJ2-5,NA,NA,TRBV28
CASSFSGQGYNSPLHF,TGTGCCAGCAGTTTTTCTGGACAGGGCTATAATTCACCCCTCCACTTT,TRBJ1-6,NA,TRBD1,TRBV27
CASSSRDRGFTEAFF,TGCGCCAGCAGCTCCCGGGACAGGGGGTTCACTGAAGCTTTCTTT,TRBJ1-1,NA,TRBD1,TRBV5-1
CASSYGTAREQYF,TGTGCCAGCAGTTACGGGACAGCACGAGAGCAGTACTTC,TRBJ2-7,NA,TRBD1,TRBV6-6
CASSLRRQGHTGELFF,TGTGCCAGCAGCTTACGCAGACAGGGACACACCGGGGAGCTGTTTTTT,TRBJ2-2,NA,TRBD1,TRBV5-5
CSVSAQTSGTSSYNEQFF,TGCAGCGTTTCCGCCCAGACTAGCGGGACCAGCTCCTACAATGAGCAGTTCTTC,TRBJ2-1,NA,TRBD2,TRBV29-1
CASSLNRGREQYF,TGTGCCAGCAGTTTAAACAGGGGGCGTGAGCAGTACTTC,TRBJ2-7,NA,TRBD1,TRBV27
CASSSPGLAGGQETQYF,TGTGCCAGCAGCTCCCCAGGACTAGCGGGGGGGCAGGAGACCCAGTACTTC,TRBJ2-5,NA,TRBD2,TRBV7-2
CASSEAGRAEKLFF,TGTGCCAGCAGTGAGGCGGGGCGGGCTGAAAAACTGTTTTTT,TRBJ1-4,NA,NA,TRBV2
CASSGRMGGTYNEQFF,TGTGCCAGCAGTGGAAGAATGGGGGGGACCTACAATGAGCAGTTCTTC,TRBJ2-1,NA,TRBD2,TRBV6-1
CASSVGAGMRHEQYF,TGTGCCAGCAGCGTAGGAGCAGGGATGCGCCACGAGCAGTACTTC,TRBJ2-7,NA,NA,TRBV9
CASSLEAAASSGNTIYF,TGTGCCAGTAGTCTGGAGGCGGCCGCAAGCTCTGGAAACACCATATATTTT,TRBJ1-3,NA,NA,TRBV19
CASNAGDGSNEKLFF,TGTGCCAGCAACGCGGGGGACGGATCTAATGAAAAACTGTTTTTT,TRBJ1-4,NA,NA,TRBV9
CASRLGLSGVDGELFF,TGTGCCAGCAGACTCGGATTGAGCGGGGTGGACGGGGAGCTGTTTTTT,TRBJ2-2,NA,TRBD2,TRBV3-1/TRBV3-2
CASSSRQANTEAFF,TGTGCCAGCAGTTCCCGACAGGCGAACACTGAAGCTTTCTTT,TRBJ1-1,NA,NA,TRBV6-6
CASSDLGTGTQETQYF,TGTGCCAGCAGCGACCTAGGGACAGGTACACAAGAGACCCAGTACTTC,TRBJ2-5,NA,TRBD1,TRBV7-9
CASSAVPPAGTSGAYEQYF,TGCGCCAGCAGCGCGGTGCCCCCTGCCGGGACTAGCGGGGCATACGAGCAGTACTTC,TRBJ2-7,NA,TRBD2,TRBV5-1
CASSLFWSSYNEQFF,TGTGCCAGCAGCTTGTTTTGGAGTTCCTACAATGAGCAGTTCTTC,TRBJ2-1,once,NA,TRBV5-5
CASSLGETSGGIYNEQFF,TGTGCCAGCAGCTTAGGAGAGACTAGCGGGGGGATATACAATGAGCAGTTCTTC,TRBJ2-1,NA,TRBD2,TRBV7-9